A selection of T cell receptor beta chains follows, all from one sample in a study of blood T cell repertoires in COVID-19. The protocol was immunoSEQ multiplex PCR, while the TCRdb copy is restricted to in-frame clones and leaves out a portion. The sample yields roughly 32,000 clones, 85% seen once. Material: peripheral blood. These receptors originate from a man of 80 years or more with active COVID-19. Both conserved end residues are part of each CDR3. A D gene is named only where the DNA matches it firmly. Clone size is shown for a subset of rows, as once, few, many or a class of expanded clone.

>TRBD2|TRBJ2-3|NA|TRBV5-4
TGTGCCAGCAGCTTGGGACTAGCGGCTAGCACAGATACGCAGTATTTT
CASSLGLAASTDTQYF
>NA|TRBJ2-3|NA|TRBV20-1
TGCAGTGCTAGTATGGGCGGCACAGATACGCAGTATTTT
CSASMGGTDTQYF
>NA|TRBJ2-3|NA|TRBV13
TGTGCCAGCAGCTTAGGACGGCTGTTGGCAGGGCCGGCGGATACGCAGTATTTT
CASSLGRLLAGPADTQYF
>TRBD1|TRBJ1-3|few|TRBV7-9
TGTGCCAGCAGCCTGGGGACAGCTGGAAACACCATATATTTT
CASSLGTAGNTIYF
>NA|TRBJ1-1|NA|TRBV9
TGTGCCAGCAGCGTAGCGGTATCGGGGACTGAAGCTTTCTTT
CASSVAVSGTEAFF
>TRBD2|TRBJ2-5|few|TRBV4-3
TGCGCCAGCAGCCAAGATCTACGGGGGGGCTCGCGAGAGACCCAGTACTTC
CASSQDLRGGSRETQYF
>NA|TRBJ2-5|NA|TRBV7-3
TGTGCCAGCAGCTTCGGGAGCCCCCAAGAGACCCAGTACTTC
CASSFGSPQETQYF
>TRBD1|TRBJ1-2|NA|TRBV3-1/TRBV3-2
TGTGCCAGCAAACTCGGAGGGGGCGGTGGCTACACCTTC
CASKLGGGGGYTF
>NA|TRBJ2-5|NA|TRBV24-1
TGTGCCACCAGTGAGGGGGCAGTAGGGTTCCAAGAGACCCAGTACTTC
CATSEGAVGFQETQYF
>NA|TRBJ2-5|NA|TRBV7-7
TGTGCCAGCAGCTTAGCGCATTCGGGAGAGACCCAGTACTTC
CASSLAHSGETQYF
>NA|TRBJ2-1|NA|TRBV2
TGTGCCAGCAAGAGAACAGGGTTCAATGAGCAGTTCTTC
CASKRTGFNEQFF
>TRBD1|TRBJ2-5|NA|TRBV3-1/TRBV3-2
TGTGCCAGCAGCCGGACAGGCCAAGAGACCCAGTACTTC
CASSRTGQETQYF
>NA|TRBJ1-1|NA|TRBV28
TGTGCCAGCAGACTGATGAACACTGAAGCTTTCTTT
CASRLMNTEAFF
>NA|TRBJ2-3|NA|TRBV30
TGTGCCTTCCTAGACACAGATACGCAGTATTTT
CAFLDTDTQYF
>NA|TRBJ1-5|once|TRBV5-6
TGTGCCAGCAGCTTGCGTGCGTCTAGCAATCAGCCCCAGCATTTT
CASSLRASSNQPQHF
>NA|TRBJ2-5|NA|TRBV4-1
TGCGCCAGCAGCCAAGATAGAGGGCCGGATTCGACCCAGTACTTC
CASSQDRGPDSTQYF
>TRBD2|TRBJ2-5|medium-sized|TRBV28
TGTGCCACACTAGCGGAGAACCAAGAGACCCAGTACTTC
CATLAENQETQYF
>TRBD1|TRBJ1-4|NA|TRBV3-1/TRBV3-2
TGTGCCAGCAGCCCCGACAGGGGGTTCCAAATAGAAAAACTGTTTTTT
CASSPDRGFQIEKLFF
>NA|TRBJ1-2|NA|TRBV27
TGTGCCAGCAGTTTTAGGGGAAACTATGGCTACACCTTC
CASSFRGNYGYTF
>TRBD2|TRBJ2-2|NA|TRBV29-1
TGCAGCGCCCGCCCCGGGGGGGGCACCGGGGAGCTGTTTTTT
CSARPGGGTGELFF
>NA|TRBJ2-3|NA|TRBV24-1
TGTGCCACCAGCGGAACGGGGATTCGGACAGATACGCAGTATTTT
CATSGTGIRTDTQYF
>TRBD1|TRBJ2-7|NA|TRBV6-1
TGTGCCAGCAGTGTCCCCAGGGGGCGCGGTTCCTACGAGCAGTACTTC
CASSVPRGRGSYEQYF
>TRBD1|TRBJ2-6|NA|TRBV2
TGTGCCAGCAGTAGGACAGGGGCAGCTGGGGCCAACGTCCTGACTTTC
CASSRTGAAGANVLTF
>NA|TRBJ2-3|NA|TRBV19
TGTGCCAGTAGTGATACTTCGGTGAGCACAGATACGCAGTATTTT
CASSDTSVSTDTQYF
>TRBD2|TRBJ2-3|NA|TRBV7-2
TGTGCCAGCAGCCCCCGGGGACTAGGTACGCAGTATTTT
CASSPRGLGTQYF
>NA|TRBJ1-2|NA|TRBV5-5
TGTGCCAGCAGCTTTGGGGCAGGGTTTGGCTACACCTTC
CASSFGAGFGYTF
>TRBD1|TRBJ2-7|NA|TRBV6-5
TGTGCCAGCACTAACGACAGGGCTCCCTACGAGCAGTACTTC
CASTNDRAPYEQYF
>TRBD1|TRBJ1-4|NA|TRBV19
TGTGCCAGTAGTATCGGGACAGAAGCAACTAATGAAAAACTGTTTTTT
CASSIGTEATNEKLFF
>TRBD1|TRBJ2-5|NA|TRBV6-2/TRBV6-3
TGTGCCAGCAGTTCCGGACAGGGAAGGTTTCGGGAGACCCAGTACTTC
CASSSGQGRFRETQYF
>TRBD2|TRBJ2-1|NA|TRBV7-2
TGTGCCAGCAGCTGGCGGGGGAGCTACAATGAGCAGTTCTTC
CASSWRGSYNEQFF
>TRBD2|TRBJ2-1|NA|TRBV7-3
TGTGCCAGCAGCCCTAGCGGCTCCTACAATGAGCAGTTCTTC
CASSPSGSYNEQFF
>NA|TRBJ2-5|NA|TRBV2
TGTGCCAGCAGTGATGACTGGTCTCCAAGGGGAGAGACCCAGTACTTC
CASSDDWSPRGETQYF
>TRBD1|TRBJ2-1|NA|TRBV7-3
TGTGCCAGCACCGCCGCTGGGACAGGGGGCAATGAGCAGTTCTTC
CASTAAGTGGNEQFF
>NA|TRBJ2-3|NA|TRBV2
TGTGCCAGCAGGACCAGGGAGGTAGATACGCAGTATTTT
CASRTREVDTQYF
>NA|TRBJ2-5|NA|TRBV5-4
TGTGCCAGCAGCTTGCTAGGGGGAGAGACCCAGTACTTC
CASSLLGGETQYF
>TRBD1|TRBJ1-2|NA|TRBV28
TGTGCCAGCAGCACAGGGGGCAGGGGTGGCTACACCTTC
CASSTGGRGGYTF
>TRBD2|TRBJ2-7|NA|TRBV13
TGTGCCAGCAGCCCGCGGACTAGCGGGAGACCCTACGAGCAGTACTTC
CASSPRTSGRPYEQYF
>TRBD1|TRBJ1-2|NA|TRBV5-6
TGTGCCAGCAGCCCGGGACAGTATGGCTACACCTTC
CASSPGQYGYTF
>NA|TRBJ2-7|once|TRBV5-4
TGTGCCAGCAGCCCACCGGGGAGGGGGGAACGGTACTTC
CASSPPGRGERYF
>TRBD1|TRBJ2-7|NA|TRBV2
TGTGCCAGCAGTGACGACAGGGGCTACGAGCAGTACTTC
CASSDDRGYEQYF
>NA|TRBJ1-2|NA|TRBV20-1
TGCAGTGCTAGTAGGCGGCAGGGCTACACCTTC
CSASRRQGYTF
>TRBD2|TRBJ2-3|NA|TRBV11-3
TGTGCCAGCAGCTTGGGTCTAGCGGGGACTATAGATACGCAGTATTTT
CASSLGLAGTIDTQYF
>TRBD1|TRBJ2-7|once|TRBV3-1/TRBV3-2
TGTGCCAGCAGCCTTTTGGTGACAGGGCCCTACGAGCAGTACTTC
CASSLLVTGPYEQYF
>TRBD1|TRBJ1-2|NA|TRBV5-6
TGTGCCAGCAGCTTGAGGACAGGGGTCTATGGCTACACCTTC
CASSLRTGVYGYTF
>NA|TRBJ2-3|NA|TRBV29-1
TGCAGCGTTGATAGGGGTGTTGATACGCAGTATTTT
CSVDRGVDTQYF
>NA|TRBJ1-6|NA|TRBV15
TGTGCCACCAGCAGAGACAACGAGGATTCACCCCTCCACTTT
CATSRDNEDSPLHF
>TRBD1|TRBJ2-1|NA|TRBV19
TGTGCCAGTAGTAAAAACGACAGGGTGCAGTTCTTC
CASSKNDRVQFF
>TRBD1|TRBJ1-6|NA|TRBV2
TGTGCCAGCAGCAGAAGGGGACAGGGACCTAAGAATTCACCCCTCCACTTT
CASSRRGQGPKNSPLHF